Given below is one TCR beta chain in context. Its antigen remains unknown. These data belong to a study of naive and memory T cell subsets. The beta constant-region primer was an equimolar mix of two oligonucleotides covering TRBC1 and TRBC2. Nested alpha and beta constant-region primers with the SP2 primer drove four PCR rounds on ligated cDNA. MiXCR, run by TCRdb on the UMI-ligation and nested PCR reads, gives a single entry per CDR3 protein. The sample shows 100,000 to 150,000 distinct CDR3 sequences, roughly 36% of them seen only once. The CDR3 has 11 residues. The V end lost 4 bases, the J end lost 8 bases, and 8 bases lay between the germline ends. Germline V lookup: CDR1 MDHEN, CDR2 SYDVKM. Study-level results: In naive cells, over 90% of TCR sequences were seen only once.

Input material: central memory CD4+ T cells from blood. The sequence came from a human donor in good health. This rearrangement joins TRBV28 to TRBJ1-1; possibly TRBD1 for D (5 bases). The CDR3 spells CASSSTVEAFF. Written as DNA, the CDR3 is TGTGCCAGCAGTTCGACAGTAGAAGCTTTCTTT.